The text below deals with one T cell receptor beta chain. 60 Vbeta and 13 Jbeta primers were used in PCR. Sequencing used immunoSEQ multiplex PCR; TCRdb keeps in-frame clones, though not all of them. This table holds tens of thousands of clones. The data belong to a study of cytomegalovirus exposure and HLA in healthy donors. The germline gives CDR1 MNHNY, CDR2 SVGAGI (reference sequence). The CDR3 loop spans 14 amino acids. Trimming left V 7 bases short and J 2 bases short, with 13 bases between. The sequencing sample was made of PBMCs. The TCR originated in a man in his fifties in good health and CMV-seronegative. The genes are TRBV6-6 and TRBJ2-3; maybe TRBD2 (5 bases). CDR3 sequence reads: CASTPPGYTDTQYF. DNA for the CDR3: TGTGCCAGCACTCCACCGGGGTACACAGATACGCAGTATTTT.